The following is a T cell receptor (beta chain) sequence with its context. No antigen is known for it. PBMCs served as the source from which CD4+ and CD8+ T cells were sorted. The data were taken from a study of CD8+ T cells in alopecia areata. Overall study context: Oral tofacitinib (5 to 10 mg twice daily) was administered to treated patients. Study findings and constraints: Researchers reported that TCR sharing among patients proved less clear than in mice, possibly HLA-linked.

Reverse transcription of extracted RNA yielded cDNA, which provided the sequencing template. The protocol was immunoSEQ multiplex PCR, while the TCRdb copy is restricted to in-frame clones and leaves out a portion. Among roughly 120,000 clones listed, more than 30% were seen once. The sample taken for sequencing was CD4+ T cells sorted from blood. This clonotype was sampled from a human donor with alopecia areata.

This CDR3 reads CASSLESSDEQYF. The CDR3 bases are TGTGCCAGCAGCTTAGAATCCAGTGACGAGCAGTACTTC. The chain couples TRBV7-9 to TRBJ2-7; D gene unclear. The CDR3 is 13 amino acids. The germline CDR1 and CDR2 sequences are SEHNR and FQNEAQ (reference sequence). V was shortened by 1 base and J by 5 bases, with 9 bases between the two germline ends. Combining the CDR3 with reference TRBV7-9 and TRBJ2-7 gives the whole variable domain DTGVSQNPRHKITKRGQNVTFRCDPISEHNRLYWYRQTLGQGPEFLTYFQNEAQLEKSRLLSDRFSAERPKGSFSTLEIQRTEQGDSAMYLCASSLESSDEQYFGPGTRLTVT.